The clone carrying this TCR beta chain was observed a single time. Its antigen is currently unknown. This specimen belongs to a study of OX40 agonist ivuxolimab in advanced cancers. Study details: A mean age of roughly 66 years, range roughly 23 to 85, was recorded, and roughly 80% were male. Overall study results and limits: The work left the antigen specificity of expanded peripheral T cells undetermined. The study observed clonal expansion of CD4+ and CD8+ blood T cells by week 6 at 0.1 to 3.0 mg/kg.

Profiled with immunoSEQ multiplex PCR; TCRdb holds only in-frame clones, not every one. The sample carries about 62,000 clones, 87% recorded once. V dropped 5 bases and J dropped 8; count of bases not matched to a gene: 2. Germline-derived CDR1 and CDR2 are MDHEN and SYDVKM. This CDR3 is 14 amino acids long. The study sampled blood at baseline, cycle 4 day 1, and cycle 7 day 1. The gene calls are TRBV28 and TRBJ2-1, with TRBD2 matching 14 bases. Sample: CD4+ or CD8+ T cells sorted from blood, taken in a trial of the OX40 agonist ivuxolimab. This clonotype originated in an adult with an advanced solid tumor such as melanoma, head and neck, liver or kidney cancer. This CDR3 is CASSTTSGGDEQFF. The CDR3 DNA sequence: TGTGCCAGCAGTACGACTAGCGGGGGGGATGAGCAGTTCTTC.